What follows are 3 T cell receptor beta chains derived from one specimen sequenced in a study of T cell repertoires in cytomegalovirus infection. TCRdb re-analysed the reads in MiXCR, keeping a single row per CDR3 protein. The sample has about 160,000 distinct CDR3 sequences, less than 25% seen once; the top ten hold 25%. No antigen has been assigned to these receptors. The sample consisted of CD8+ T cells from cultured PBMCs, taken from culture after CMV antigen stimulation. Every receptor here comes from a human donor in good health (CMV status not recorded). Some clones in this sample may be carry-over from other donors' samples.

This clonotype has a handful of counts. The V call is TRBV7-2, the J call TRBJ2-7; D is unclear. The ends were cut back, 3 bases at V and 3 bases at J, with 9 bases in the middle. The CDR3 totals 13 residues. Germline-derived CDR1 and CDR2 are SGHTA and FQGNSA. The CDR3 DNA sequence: TGTGCCAGCAGCTTGAACGGAATCTACGAGCAGTACTTC. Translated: CASSLNGIYEQYF.

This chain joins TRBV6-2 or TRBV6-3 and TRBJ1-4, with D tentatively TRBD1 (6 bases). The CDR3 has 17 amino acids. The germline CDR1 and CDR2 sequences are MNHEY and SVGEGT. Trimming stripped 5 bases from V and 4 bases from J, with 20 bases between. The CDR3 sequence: CASSLGQQNHRNEKLFF. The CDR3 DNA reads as TGTGCCAGCAGTCTCGGACAGCAGAACCATCGTAATGAAAAACTGTTTTTT.

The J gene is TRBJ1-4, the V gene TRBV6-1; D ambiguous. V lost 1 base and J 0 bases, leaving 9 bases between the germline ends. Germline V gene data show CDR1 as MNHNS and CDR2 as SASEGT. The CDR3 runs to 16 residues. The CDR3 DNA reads TGTGCCAGCAGTGAAGGGGCGGTTGCAACTAATGAAAAACTGTTTTTT. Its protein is CASSEGAVATNEKLFF.